Presented here are 20 T cell receptor beta chains from one specimen sequenced in a study of shared clonotypes between healthy human individuals. The repertoire was sequenced with immunoSEQ multiplex PCR; TCRdb's copy has only in-frame clones and lacks some. Of a few million clones listed, approximately 93% are singletons. The sequenced sample was naive CD4+ T cells from PBMCs. Sample subset: CD45RA+ positively selected. The receptor set was obtained from a man aged 18 to 30 in good health. Some clones in this sample may be carry-over from other donors' samples.

This clone was detected only once. CDR3 in DNA: TGTGCCTTAACAGGGTATGAGACTGAAGCTTTCTTT. As protein: CALTGYETEAFF. The V call is TRBV30, the J call TRBJ1-1; TRBD1 is a possible D gene (6 bases). The CDR3 spans 12 residues. V was trimmed by 7 bases and J by 5 bases, leaving 14 bases between them. Germline V gene lookup returns CDR1 GTSNPN and CDR2 SVGIG (reference sequence).

V gene TRBV5-1 combines with J gene TRBJ2-1, with 12 bases fitting TRBD2. The CDR3 runs to 16 residues. V was pared by 4 bases and J by 9 bases, with 11 bases of the junction left unmatched. Germline V lookup: CDR1 SGHRS, CDR2 YFSETQ. The CDR3 reads CASSPSSGRAGGEQFF. The CDR3 DNA reads as TGCGCCAGCAGCCCCTCTAGCGGGAGGGCTGGAGGTGAGCAGTTCTTC. Complete variable domain (other parts from reference TRBV5-1 and TRBJ2-1): KAGVTQTPRYLIKTRGQQVTLSCSPISGHRSVSWYQQTPGQGLQFLFEYFSETQRNKGNFPGRFSGRQFSNSRSEMNVSTLELGDSALYLCASSPSSGRAGGEQFFGPGTRLTVL.

This sequence joins TRBV6-6 and TRBJ2-1, with 7 positions matching TRBD2. Trimming cost V 5 bases and J 0 bases; bases outside gene matches: 7. The germline CDR1 and CDR2 sequences are MNHNY and SVGAGI (reference sequence). The CDR3 runs 16 residues. CDR3 DNA: TGTGCCAGCAGTGCGTCCCCTAGCGGCTCCTACAATGAGCAGTTCTTC. Translating it yields CASSASPSGSYNEQFF.

The rearrangement uses TRBV19 and TRBJ2-5, with unresolved D. CDR1 and CDR2 (germline): LNHDA, SQIVND (reference sequence). The V end lost 3 bases, the J end lost 9 bases, and 14 bases lay between the germline ends. The CDR3 extends over 13 amino acids. The CDR3 loop is CASSISLEEAQYF. The CDR3 DNA follows: TGTGCCAGTAGTATTTCTCTAGAAGAAGCCCAGTACTTC.

This clone was recorded only once. The J gene is TRBJ1-1, the V gene TRBV6-1, with D perhaps TRBD1 (6 bases). The germline V and J ends were trimmed by 3 bases and 6 bases, with 14 bases remaining between them. The CDR3 is made up of 14 amino acids. Germline CDR1 reads MNHNS; CDR2 reads SASEGT. The CDR3 region is CASSDGWGGSEAFF. The CDR3 DNA reads as TGTGCCAGCAGTGACGGATGGGGGGGCTCTGAAGCTTTCTTT.

This chain links TRBV9 with TRBJ2-5, with 10 positions matching TRBD2. The CDR3 runs 19 residues. CDR1 SGDLS and CDR2 YYNGEE come from the germline V gene. V trimming: 0 bases; J trimming: 5 bases; junction bases outside the gene matches: 16. The CDR3 protein is CASSVDVRPAGGSRETQYF. Written as DNA, the CDR3 is TGTGCCAGCAGCGTAGACGTAAGACCAGCGGGAGGGAGTCGGGAGACCCAGTACTTC.

This chain uses TRBV7-9 with TRBJ2-3, with 9 bases aligning to TRBD1. Germline CDR1 SEHNR, CDR2 FQNEAQ (reference sequence). The CDR3 length is 14 residues. Losses at the gene ends were 8 bases for V and 1 base for J; bases not matched to a gene: 4. The CDR3 DNA is TGTGCCAGCGGTTACAGGGGGCGCACAGATACGCAGTATTTT. Amino acids: CASGYRGRTDTQYF.

The CDR3 DNA reads as TGCGCCAGCAGCGCGGGGACAGCAGAGACCCAGTACTTC. This translates into CASSAGTAETQYF. The chain carries TRBV5-1 and TRBJ2-5; weak D call: TRBD1 (7 bases). Germline CDR1 is SGHRS and CDR2 is YFSETQ. The CDR3 has 13 residues. V was cut by 4 bases and J by 4 bases, with 11 bases left in between.

This chain links TRBV5-4 with TRBJ2-7; 12 bases align to TRBD1. V lost 3 bases to trimming and J lost 9 bases; unmatched junction nucleotides: 13. This CDR3 contains 16 residues. CDR1 SGHNT and CDR2 YYREEE come from the germline V gene (reference sequence). Here the CDR3 reads CASSSTTGTGGQRQYF. CDR3 coding DNA: TGTGCCAGCAGCTCGACGACCGGGACAGGGGGCCAACGGCAGTACTTC.

J is TRBJ2-2 and V is TRBV11-3; D is undetermined. CDR3 length equals 15 residues. Trimming removed 7 bases from V and 2 bases from J, with 14 bases in between. Germline CDR1 reads SGHNT; CDR2 reads YENEEA. The CDR3 region is CASTSRDENTGELFF. The CDR3 DNA reads as TGTGCCAGCACCTCCAGAGATGAAAACACCGGGGAGCTGTTTTTT.

The chain employs TRBV5-1 and TRBJ1-1, with 8 bases matching TRBD1. The germline V gene has CDR1 SGHRS and CDR2 YFSETQ. J was trimmed by 3 bases and V by 4 bases; bases with no gene match: 11. The CDR3 length is 16 residues. The CDR3 bases are TGCGCCAGCAGCCTCGGGACAGGAAGCCCCGACACTGAAGCTTTCTTT. This translates into CASSLGTGSPDTEAFF. The full variable domain, its missing parts supplied by reference TRBV5-1 and TRBJ1-1, is KAGVTQTPRYLIKTRGQQVTLSCSPISGHRSVSWYQQTPGQGLQFLFEYFSETQRNKGNFPGRFSGRQFSNSRSEMNVSTLELGDSALYLCASSLGTGSPDTEAFFGQGTRLTVV.

This rearrangement joins TRBV9 to TRBJ2-7; 10 bases line up with TRBD2. V lost 2 bases and J lost 5; bases outside the gene matches: 7. Germline-derived CDR1 and CDR2 are SGDLS and YYNGEE. The CDR3 has 15 residues. CDR3 region: CASSVAGTSAHEQYF. For the CDR3, the DNA is TGTGCCAGCAGCGTTGCCGGGACTAGCGCCCACGAGCAGTACTTC.

As concerns this clone: The sample holds other DNA sequences that translate to the same CDR3. The V call is TRBV9, the J call TRBJ2-3; D unclear. Trimming removed 4 bases from V and 3 bases from J, with 3 bases in between. This CDR3 is 11 amino acids long. Germline V gene lookup returns CDR1 SGDLS and CDR2 YYNGEE. CDR3 protein: CASSLTDTQYF. The DNA of the CDR3 is TGTGCCAGCAGCCTTACAGATACGCAGTATTTT.

The J gene is TRBJ2-5, the V gene TRBV6-6; D possibly corresponds to TRBD1 (6 bases). Germline V gives CDR1 MNHNY, CDR2 SVGAGI (reference sequence). Trimming removed 3 bases at V and 3 bases at J, with 8 bases between. This CDR3 has 13 amino acids. CDR3 bases: TGTGCCAGCAGTTATTACAGGGAAGAGACCCAGTACTTC. This codes for CASSYYREETQYF.

Worth noting for this clone: Other DNA sequences within the sample encode an identical CDR3. This chain uses TRBV7-2 with TRBJ2-7; 15 bases are shared with TRBD2. Germline assignment: CDR1 SGHTA and CDR2 FQGNSA. This CDR3 contains 15 residues. With 3 bases clipped from V and 6 bases from J, the junction kept 3 bases outside the gene matches. The chain's CDR3 is CASSLGLAGGGEQYF. In DNA, the CDR3 is TGTGCCAGCAGCTTGGGACTAGCGGGAGGAGGCGAGCAGTACTTC.

The rearrangement joins TRBV7-2 to TRBJ1-1; unclear D gene. The CDR3 spans 13 residues. Germline loops: CDR1 SGHTA, CDR2 FQGNSA. The V gene lost 0 bases and the J gene lost 6 bases, with 8 bases spanning the gap. The CDR3 loop is CASSLAGYSEAFF. The CDR3 bases are TGTGCCAGCAGCTTAGCGGGTTACTCTGAAGCTTTCTTT.

The chain carries TRBV7-2 and TRBJ2-5; D is uncertain. The CDR3 sequence is 14 residues long. V lost 2 bases and J 0 bases, leaving 7 bases between the germline ends. Germline values: CDR1 SGHTA, CDR2 FQGNSA. Here the CDR3 reads CASSLLVYQETQYF. The CDR3 DNA reads as TGTGCCAGCAGCTTATTAGTTTACCAAGAGACCCAGTACTTC. The full variable domain, in which reference TRBV7-2 and TRBJ2-5 provide the parts outside the CDR3, is GAGVSQSPSNKVTEKGKDVELRCDPISGHTALYWYRQSLGQGLEFLIYFQGNSAPDKSGLPSDRFSAERTGGSVSTLTIQRTQQEDSAVYLCASSLLVYQETQYFGPGTRLLVL.

The chain couples TRBV7-2 to TRBJ2-7; 11 bases align to TRBD2. CDR1 and CDR2 (germline): SGHTA, FQGNSA. The CDR3 is 18 amino acids. V dropped 4 bases and J dropped 5; count of bases not matched to a gene: 16. CDR3 coding DNA: TGTGCCAGCAGCTCCCCCCCCACTAGCGGGAGAACAACCGACGAGCAGTACTTC. Amino acids: CASSSPPTSGRTTDEQYF.

The chain links TRBV30 to TRBJ2-5; no clear D gene. In germline, CDR1 is GTSNPN, CDR2 SVGIG (reference sequence). The ends were cut back, 0 bases at V and 7 bases at J, with 21 bases in the middle. The CDR3 contains 16 residues. CDR3 coding DNA: TGTGCCTGGAGTGTACAGTCTTCTGAGCACTTCGGGACCCAGTACTTC. The encoded protein is CAWSVQSSEHFGTQYF.

This sequence joins TRBV28 and TRBJ1-2; D is undetermined. Germline values: CDR1 MDHEN, CDR2 SYDVKM. The V gene lost 10 bases and the J gene lost 4 bases, with 13 bases spanning the gap. The CDR3 is 12 residues long. The CDR3: CATIKTGYGYTF. The CDR3 DNA is TGTGCCACCATAAAGACGGGCTATGGCTACACCTTC.